Following are 8 T cell receptor beta chains from one sample sequenced in a study of shared clonotypes between healthy human individuals. Clones were sequenced by immunoSEQ multiplex PCR, and TCRdb holds only the in-frame ones, with some missing. Among some 500,000 clones listed, approximately 94% were seen once. Sample: naive CD4+ T cells sorted from blood. The subset denotes: CD45RA+ positively selected. These TCRs come from a woman aged 25 to 39 in good health.

About this clone: This same CDR3 is encoded by further DNA sequences in the sample. The chain joins TRBV6-6 to TRBJ1-2; D is uncertain. This CDR3 comprises 13 residues. CDR1 MNHNY and CDR2 SVGAGI come from the germline V gene (reference sequence). V was pared by 2 bases and J by 4 bases, with 8 bases between. The chain's CDR3 is CASSYEGSYGYTF. Here the CDR3 DNA reads TGTGCCAGCAGTTACGAGGGTAGCTATGGCTACACCTTC.

The chain couples TRBV7-9 to TRBJ2-1; D is ambiguous. CDR1 is SEHNR and CDR2 is FQNEAQ in the germline V gene (reference sequence). This CDR3 has 14 residues. Between the trimmed V and J ends, which lost 1 base and 4 bases, there was a span of 8 bases. This CDR3 reads CASSLETQYNEQFF. Here the CDR3 DNA reads TGTGCCAGCAGCTTAGAGACACAGTACAATGAGCAGTTCTTC.

This rearrangement joins TRBV29-1 to TRBJ2-1, with TRBD1 matching 9 bases. V lost 8 bases to trimming and J lost 5 bases; unmatched junction nucleotides: 10. CDR3 size: 14 residues. Germline V gene data show CDR1 as SQVTM and CDR2 as ANQGSEA. The CDR3 DNA reads as TGCAGCTCTCGACAGGGGGGGAAACACAATGAGCAGTTCTTC. Residues: CSSRQGGKHNEQFF.

The chain has TRBV5-6 and TRBJ1-1, with D possibly TRBD1 on 5 matching bases. Germline lookup yields CDR1 SGHDT and CDR2 YYEEEE. The CDR3 runs 14 residues. The germline V and J ends were trimmed by 0 bases and 2 bases, with 8 bases remaining between them. The CDR3 sequence: CASSLVGENTEAFF. Written as DNA, the CDR3 is TGTGCCAGCAGCTTGGTAGGGGAAAACACTGAAGCTTTCTTT.

This rearrangement joins TRBV28 to TRBJ2-7; D is undetermined. The V end lost 8 bases, the J end lost 1 base, and 18 bases lay between the germline ends. The germline gives CDR1 MDHEN, CDR2 SYDVKM. The CDR3 is 15 amino acids. DNA for the CDR3: TGTGCCAGCCGGGTGGGCGGTGAAGGGTCCTACGAGCAGTACTTC. Translating gives CASRVGGEGSYEQYF.

As DNA, the CDR3 is TGCGCCAGCAGTGACGGCTTCAGTGAATACGAGCAGTACTTC. As protein: CASSDGFSEYEQYF. The chain has TRBV10-1 and TRBJ2-7; D not certain. Germline loops: CDR1 WNHNN, CDR2 SYGVQD (reference sequence). The ends were cut back, 3 bases at V and 4 bases at J, with 13 bases in the middle. The CDR3 spans 14 residues.

The rearrangement links TRBV7-9 to TRBJ2-3, with 12 bases matching TRBD2. This CDR3 region has 15 residues. Unmatched junction bases numbered 1, after V lost 2 bases and J lost 4 bases. The V gene's germline CDR1 is SEHNR and CDR2 FQNEAQ (reference sequence). CDR3 in DNA: TGTGCCAGCAGCTTACTAGCGGGAGGGTCAGATACGCAGTATTTT. Its protein product is CASSLLAGGSDTQYF.

The V call is TRBV5-4, the J call TRBJ2-3; 9 bases align to TRBD1. V lost 4 bases and J lost 8; bases outside the gene matches: 17. This CDR3 contains 17 residues. CDR1 and CDR2 from the germline V gene are SGHNT and YYREEE (reference sequence). The CDR3 loop is CASSDPTGGAESRTQYF. In DNA, the CDR3 is TGTGCCAGCAGCGATCCTACAGGGGGCGCCGAGTCCCGTACGCAGTATTTT.